Reported below is one T cell receptor (beta chain). These data belong to a study of shared clonotypes between healthy human individuals. Study in general: Donor ages ranged 18 to 49 years: a couple of women, a few men.

This was a deep-level run. Produced via immunoSEQ multiplex PCR; TCRdb's table is partial and in-frame only. The table records 2.3 million or so clones, approximately 95% of them present only once. The receptor comes from a man aged 18 to 29 in good health. Some clones in this sample may be carry-over from other donors' samples. The sequencing input was naive CD4+ T cells from PBMCs. The subset is: CD45RA+ positively selected.

CDR3 nucleotide sequence: TGTGCCAGTGACGGGGGGTACGAGCAGTACTTC. Translating gives CASDGGYEQYF. V usage is TRBV6-1 and J usage is TRBJ2-7; 7 nucleotides align to TRBD2. CDR1 is MNHNS and CDR2 is SASEGT in the germline V gene. Losses at the gene ends were 9 bases for V and 4 bases for J; bases not matched to a gene: 3. The CDR3 covers 11 residues.